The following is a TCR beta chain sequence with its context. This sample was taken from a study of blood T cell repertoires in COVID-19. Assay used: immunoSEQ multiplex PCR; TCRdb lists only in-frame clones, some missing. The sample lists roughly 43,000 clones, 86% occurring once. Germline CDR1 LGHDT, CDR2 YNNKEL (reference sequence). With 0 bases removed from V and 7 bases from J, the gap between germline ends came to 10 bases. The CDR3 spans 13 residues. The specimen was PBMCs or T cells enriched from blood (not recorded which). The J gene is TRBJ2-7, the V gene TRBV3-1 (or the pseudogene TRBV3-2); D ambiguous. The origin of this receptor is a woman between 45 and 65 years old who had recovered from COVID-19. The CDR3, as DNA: TGTGCCAGCAGCCAAGAGGTTCGGCGGGAGCAGTACTTC. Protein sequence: CASSQEVRREQYF.